The 10 T cell receptor beta chains listed next were all sequenced from one sample in a study of blood T cell repertoires in COVID-19. The table came from immunoSEQ multiplex PCR; TCRdb's copy has only in-frame clones and leaves some out. The sample consists of 75,000 to 90,000 clones, around nine tenths of them appearing once. Sequenced material: peripheral blood. The receptors were sampled from a man aged 50 to 59 with active or convalescent COVID-19.

This clone has only a few counts. The J gene is TRBJ1-3, the V gene TRBV12-3 or TRBV12-4; D is possibly TRBD1 (6 bases). The CDR3 loop spans 13 amino acids. V dropped 3 bases and J dropped 8 bases, with 11 bases sitting between them. The CDR3, as DNA: TGTGCCAGCAGTTTCGGGGGGGCGGACACCATATATTTT. Translating it yields CASSFGGADTIYF.

This clone appeared once. The rearrangement uses TRBV14 and TRBJ1-3; D is perhaps TRBD1 (6 bases). Per the germline V gene, CDR1 is SGHDN and CDR2 is FVKESK. The V end lost 5 bases, the J end lost 2 bases, and 19 bases lay between the germline ends. This CDR3 is built from 17 residues. CDR3 sequence: CASSTNRAPRAGNTIYF. The DNA of the CDR3 is TGTGCCAGCAGCACCAACAGGGCACCGAGGGCTGGAAACACCATATATTTT.

J is TRBJ2-1 and V is TRBV3-1 (or the pseudogene TRBV3-2), with 9 positions matching TRBD1. Germline lookup yields CDR1 LGHDT and CDR2 YNNKEL (reference sequence). V lost 4 bases and J lost 5; bases outside the gene matches: 6. The CDR3 sequence is 15 residues long. CDR3 in amino acids: CASSRGDRANNEQFF. The DNA for the CDR3 is TGTGCCAGCAGCCGAGGGGACAGGGCCAACAATGAGCAGTTCTTC.

This sequence joins TRBV3-1 (or the pseudogene TRBV3-2) and TRBJ1-5, with D possibly being TRBD1 (5 bases). This CDR3 is 15 amino acids long. Germline V gene sequence: CDR1 LGHDT, CDR2 YNNKEL (reference sequence). Trimming took 0 bases from V and 6 from J, leaving 12 bases between them. The CDR3 is CASSQDLGAGQPQHF. As DNA, the CDR3 is TGTGCCAGCAGCCAAGATTTAGGGGCAGGTCAGCCCCAGCATTTT.

The chain carries TRBV5-4 and TRBJ1-2, with 7 bases identical to TRBD1. Trimming took 0 bases from V and 8 from J; bases not matched to a gene: 7. The CDR3 totals 14 residues. Germline V lookup: CDR1 SGHNT, CDR2 YYREEE (reference sequence). The DNA for the CDR3 is TGTGCCAGCAGCTTGGACAGGGGACTCGAGGGCTACACCTTC. Residues: CASSLDRGLEGYTF.

On this clone itself: Distinct nucleotide sequences in the sample also encode this CDR3. The chain is built from TRBV11-2 and TRBJ1-2; D is unclear. Germline V gene sequence: CDR1 SGHAT, CDR2 FQNNGV. V was shortened by 4 bases and J by 2 bases, with 8 bases between the two germline ends. The CDR3 runs 13 residues. CDR3 nucleotides: TGTGCCAGCAGCTCGGGTAGCAACTATGGCTACACCTTC. This codes for CASSSGSNYGYTF.

This clone was seen only once. The CDR3 loop is CATSGTGMETQYF. The CDR3 region has the DNA TGTGCCACCAGTGGGACAGGGATGGAGACCCAGTACTTC. The rearrangement joins TRBV24-1 to TRBJ2-5, with 8 nucleotides matching TRBD1. The CDR3 extends over 13 amino acids. V shed 5 bases and J 5 bases; nucleotides not matched to a gene: 3. The V gene's germline CDR1 is KGHDR and CDR2 SFDVKD.

V and J are TRBV2 and TRBJ2-5; TRBD2 is a possible D gene (5 bases). Germline lookup yields CDR1 SNHLY and CDR2 FYNNEI. The V gene lost 6 bases and the J gene lost 5 bases, with 7 bases spanning the gap. CDR3 length equals 11 residues. CDR3 protein: CASRQRETQYF. The CDR3 nucleotides are TGTGCCAGCAGACAGCGGGAGACCCAGTACTTC. Supplemented by reference TRBV2 and TRBJ2-5, the full variable domain reads EPEVTQTPSHQVTQMGQEVILRCVPISNHLYFYWYRQILGQKVEFLVSFYNNEISEKSEIFDDQFSVERPDGSNFTLKIRSTKLEDSAMYFCASRQRETQYFGPGTRLLVL.

The chain carries TRBV19 and TRBJ2-1; D perhaps matches TRBD2 (5 bases). Per germline, CDR1 LNHDA and CDR2 SQIVND (reference sequence). V dropped 5 bases and J dropped 5 bases, with 10 bases sitting between them. The CDR3 is 13 amino acids. CDR3 sequence (DNA): TGTGCCAGTAGTCCCGGACTGCACAATGAGCAGTTCTTC. Its translation: CASSPGLHNEQFF.

The chain employs TRBV2 and TRBJ1-1; D perhaps matches TRBD1 (6 bases). Germline V gives CDR1 SNHLY, CDR2 FYNNEI. The CDR3 runs 14 residues. V was trimmed by 0 bases and J by 8 bases, leaving 13 bases between them. The CDR3 bases are TGTGCCAGCAGTGAAGCGCTACGGGGGGCGGAAGCTTTCTTT. The encoded protein is CASSEALRGAEAFF.